This passage covers 15 T cell receptor beta chains from one sample sequenced in a study of T cells after yellow fever vaccination. TCRdb itself ran the 5' RACE reads through MiXCR, one entry per CDR3 protein. The repertoire consists of about 330,000 distinct CDR3 sequences, with 4.1% occurring once and the leading ten covering around 25%. The sequenced sample was PBMCs, obtained 5 days after the yellow fever booster vaccination. The receptors stem from a man aged 18-30 years who received the YFV17D yellow fever vaccine.

The sample holds many counts of this clonotype. V is TRBV20-1 and J is TRBJ1-6; tentative D call: TRBD1 (5 bases). CDR3 length equals 12 residues. The V end lost 5 bases, the J end lost 10 bases, and 12 bases lay between the germline ends. From germline, CDR1 is DFQATT and CDR2 SNEGSKA (reference sequence). The CDR3 is CSASARGSPLHF. The CDR3 bases are TGCAGTGCTTCAGCCCGGGGGTCACCCCTCCACTTT.

This clonotype came up many times. The rearrangement uses TRBV9 and TRBJ2-2, with TRBD2 matching over 7 bases. Germline V gives CDR1 SGDLS, CDR2 YYNGEE. The CDR3 has 15 amino acids. V was pared by 0 bases and J by 6 bases, with 5 bases of the junction left unmatched. DNA of the CDR3: TGTGCCAGCAGCGTAGAATGGCTAGCGGCCGGGGAGCTGTTTTTT. This sequence encodes CASSVEWLAAGELFF.

The table lists this clonotype with a few counts. The V gene is TRBV20-1, the J gene TRBJ1-4; tentatively, D is TRBD1 (5 bases). Deletions cut 6 bases from V and 6 bases from J, with 17 bases between. Germline V gives CDR1 DFQATT, CDR2 SNEGSKA (reference sequence). The CDR3 is made up of 14 amino acids. CDR3 residues: CSALVPGLDEKLFF. CDR3 sequence (DNA): TGCAGTGCCCTCGTACCGGGGCTGGATGAAAAACTGTTTTTT.

The CDR3 DNA is TGTGCCAGCAGCCAAGATCAAAGTCAGCCCCAGCATTTT. Translating it yields CASSQDQSQPQHF. The chain links TRBV4-2 to TRBJ1-5; D is unclear. The germline gives CDR1 LGHNA, CDR2 YNFKEQ. Trimming stripped 0 bases from V and 6 bases from J, with 6 bases between. This CDR3 contains 13 residues.

V and J are TRBV4-2 and TRBJ2-3; 10 bases agree with TRBD2. This CDR3 spans 15 amino acids. Per the germline V gene, CDR1 is LGHNA and CDR2 is YNFKEQ. Trimming cost V 5 bases and J 2 bases; bases outside gene matches: 4. In DNA form, the CDR3 reads TGTGCCAGCAGCTTTAGCGGGGGGCTCACAGATACGCAGTATTTT. Translating gives CASSFSGGLTDTQYF.

At least ten counts were recorded for this clonotype. V usage is TRBV9 and J usage is TRBJ2-2; a weak D match, TRBD1 (5 bases). The CDR3 runs 14 residues. Germline V gives CDR1 SGDLS, CDR2 YYNGEE. Trimming pared 0 bases from V and 7 bases from J, leaving 10 bases between. The CDR3 here is CASSVEGQGGELFF. In nucleotides, the CDR3 is TGTGCCAGCAGCGTAGAGGGCCAGGGCGGGGAGCTGTTTTTT.

This chain uses TRBV29-1 with TRBJ2-5, with 9 bases aligning to TRBD1. The CDR3 runs to 12 residues. Germline V gene lookup returns CDR1 SQVTM and CDR2 ANQGSEA. V gave up 3 bases and J gave up 4 bases; unmatched junction bases: 0. The CDR3 region is CSVETGGETQYF. In DNA, the CDR3 is TGCAGCGTTGAGACAGGGGGAGAGACCCAGTACTTC.

A few counts support this clonotype. The chain employs TRBV29-1 and TRBJ2-5; TRBD2 aligns across 11 bases. V lost 6 bases and J lost 4; bases outside the gene matches: 10. The CDR3 runs to 15 residues. Germline lookup yields CDR1 SQVTM and CDR2 ANQGSEA. In nucleotides, the CDR3 is TGCAGCGTCCCCGGGCTAGCGGGGGGAGGAGAGACCCAGTACTTC. Protein sequence: CSVPGLAGGGETQYF.

This clonotype was seen a handful of times. V and J are TRBV20-1 and TRBJ2-3; D might be TRBD1 (6 bases). V was trimmed by 5 bases and J by 4 bases, leaving 16 bases between them. Germline CDR1 reads DFQATT; CDR2 reads SNEGSKA (reference sequence). The CDR3 spans 14 residues. The CDR3 DNA reads as TGCAGTGCTCTACAGGGTGGAACCGCAGATACGCAGTATTTT. Encoded protein: CSALQGGTADTQYF.

The rearrangement links TRBV18 to TRBJ1-2; perhaps TRBD1 as D (5 bases). The germline V gene has CDR1 KGHSH and CDR2 LQKENI. This CDR3 spans 14 amino acids. V lost 1 base and J 8 bases, leaving 14 bases between the germline ends. As DNA, the CDR3 is TGTGCCAGCTCACCACAGGCAGGGCAGAGAGGCTACACCTTC. Protein sequence: CASSPQAGQRGYTF.

This clonotype has only a few counts. The chain joins TRBV12-3 or TRBV12-4 to TRBJ2-7; 8 bases are shared with TRBD1. The trim removed 6 bases at V and 3 bases at J, leaving 22 bases unmatched. The CDR3 consists of 19 residues. In DNA, the CDR3 is TGTGCCAGCAGACCACCCCTTGGGGGTACAGGGGGTTTCCACTACGAGCAGTACTTC. As protein: CASRPPLGGTGGFHYEQYF.

The chain joins TRBV6-5 to TRBJ2-1, with D possibly being TRBD1 (5 bases). Germline assignment: CDR1 MNHEY and CDR2 SVGAGI. The CDR3 spans 15 residues. Trimming left V 2 bases short and J 5 bases short, with 13 bases between. CDR3 coding DNA: TGTGCCAGCAGTTACGGGATTCAGGGAAACAATGAGCAGTTCTTC. Translated: CASSYGIQGNNEQFF.

This clonotype was observed many times. The rearrangement joins TRBV6-6 to TRBJ2-1; 8 positions agree with TRBD1. Germline values: CDR1 MNHNY, CDR2 SVGAGI (reference sequence). This CDR3 contains 15 residues. V lost 6 bases to trimming and J lost 0 bases; unmatched junction nucleotides: 4. CDR3: CASSGQGSSYNEQFF. DNA of the CDR3: TGTGCCAGCAGCGGACAGGGAAGCTCCTACAATGAGCAGTTCTTC.

The V call is TRBV24-1, the J call TRBJ1-2; weak D call: TRBD1 (5 bases). CDR1 KGHDR and CDR2 SFDVKD come from the germline V gene. The CDR3 sequence is 14 residues long. V was trimmed by 2 bases and J by 3 bases, leaving 9 bases between them. The CDR3 DNA sequence: TGTGCCACCAGTGATTCAGGGCGTGACTATGGCTACACCTTC. Translating it yields CATSDSGRDYGYTF.

This clonotype was detected many times. The V gene is TRBV3-1, the J gene TRBJ2-3; D uncertain. CDR1 is LGHDT and CDR2 is YNNKEL in the germline V gene (reference sequence). The V and J ends lost 2 bases and 8 bases respectively, with 14 bases between them. The CDR3 contains 14 residues. This CDR3 reads CASSQSWSSGTQYF. Written as DNA, the CDR3 is TGTGCCAGCAGCCAAAGCTGGAGTTCCGGTACGCAGTATTTT.